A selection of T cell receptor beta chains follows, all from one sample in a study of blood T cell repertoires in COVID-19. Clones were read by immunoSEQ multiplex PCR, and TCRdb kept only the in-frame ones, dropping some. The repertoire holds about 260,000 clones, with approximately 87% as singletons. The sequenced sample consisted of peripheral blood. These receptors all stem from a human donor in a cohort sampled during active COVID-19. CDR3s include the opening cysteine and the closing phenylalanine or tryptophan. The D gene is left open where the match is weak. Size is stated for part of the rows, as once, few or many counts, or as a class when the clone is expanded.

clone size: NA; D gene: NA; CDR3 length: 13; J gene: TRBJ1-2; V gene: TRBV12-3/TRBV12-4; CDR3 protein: CASSFSRNYGYTF; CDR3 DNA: TGTGCCAGCAGTTTTAGCAGAAACTATGGCTACACCTTC
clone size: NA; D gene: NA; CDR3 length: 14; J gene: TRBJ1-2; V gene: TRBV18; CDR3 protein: CASSRVNTLPGYTF; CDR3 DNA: TGTGCCAGCTCACGCGTCAATACGTTACCTGGCTACACCTTC
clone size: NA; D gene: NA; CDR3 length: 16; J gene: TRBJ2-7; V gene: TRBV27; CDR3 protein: CASSLSVFGEPYEQYF; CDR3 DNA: TGTGCCAGCAGTTTATCGGTATTTGGGGAGCCCTACGAGCAGTACTTC
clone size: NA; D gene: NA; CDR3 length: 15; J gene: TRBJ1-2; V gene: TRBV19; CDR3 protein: CASSPGSGFDYGYTF; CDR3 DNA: TGTGCCAGTAGCCCCGGGTCGGGATTTGACTATGGCTACACCTTC
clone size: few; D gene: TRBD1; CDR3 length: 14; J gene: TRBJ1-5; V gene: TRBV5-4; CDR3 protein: CASSMDRGDQPQHF; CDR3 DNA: TGTGCCAGCAGCATGGACAGGGGGGATCAGCCCCAGCATTTT
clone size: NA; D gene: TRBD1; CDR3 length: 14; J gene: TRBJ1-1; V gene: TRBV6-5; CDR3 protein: CASSYGDRDTEAFF; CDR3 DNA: TGTGCCAGCAGTTACGGGGACAGGGACACTGAAGCTTTCTTT
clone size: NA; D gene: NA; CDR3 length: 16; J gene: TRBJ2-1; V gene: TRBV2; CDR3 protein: CASSAGLQGHRNEQFF; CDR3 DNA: TGTGCCAGCAGTGCTGGCTTACAGGGACACCGCAATGAGCAGTTCTTC
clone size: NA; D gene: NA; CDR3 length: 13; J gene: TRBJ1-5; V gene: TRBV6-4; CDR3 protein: CASSDGPQGRQHF; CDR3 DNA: TGTGCCAGCAGTGACGGCCCACAGGGACGCCAGCATTTT
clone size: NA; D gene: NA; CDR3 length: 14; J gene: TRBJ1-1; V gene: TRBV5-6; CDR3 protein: CASSLGAVNTEAFF; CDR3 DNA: TGTGCCAGCAGCCTCGGTGCGGTGAACACTGAAGCTTTCTTT
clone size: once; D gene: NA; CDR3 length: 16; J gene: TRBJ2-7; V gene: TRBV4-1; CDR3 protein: CASSRLLTPGSYEQYF; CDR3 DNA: TGCGCCAGCAGCCGCCTGCTAACCCCCGGGAGCTACGAGCAGTACTTC
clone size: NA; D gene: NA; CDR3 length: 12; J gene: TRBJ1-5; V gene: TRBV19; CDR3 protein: CARGAGMQPQHF; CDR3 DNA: TGTGCCAGAGGGGCAGGAATGCAGCCCCAGCATTTT
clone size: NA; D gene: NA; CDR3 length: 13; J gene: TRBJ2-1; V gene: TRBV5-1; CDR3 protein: CASSFRTSNEQFF; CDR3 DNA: TGCGCCAGCAGCTTTCGTACTAGCAATGAGCAGTTCTTC
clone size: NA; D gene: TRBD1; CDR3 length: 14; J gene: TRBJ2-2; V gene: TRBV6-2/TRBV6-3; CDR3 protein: CASSWDRVTGELFF; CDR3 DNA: TGTGCCAGCAGCTGGGACAGGGTCACCGGGGAGCTGTTTTTT
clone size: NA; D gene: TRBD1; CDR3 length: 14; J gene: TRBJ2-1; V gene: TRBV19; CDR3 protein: CASSRTGVGNEQFF; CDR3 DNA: TGTGCCAGTAGTAGAACAGGGGTGGGGAATGAGCAGTTCTTC
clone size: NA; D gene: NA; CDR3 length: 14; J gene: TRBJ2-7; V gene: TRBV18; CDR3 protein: CASSPPLILYEQYF; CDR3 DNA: TGTGCCAGCTCACCGCCACTGATTCTCTACGAGCAGTACTTC
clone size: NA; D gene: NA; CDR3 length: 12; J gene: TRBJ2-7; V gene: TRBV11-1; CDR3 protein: CASSLNENRFLF; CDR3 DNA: TGTGCCAGCAGCTTAAACGAAAACAGGTTTTTGTTC
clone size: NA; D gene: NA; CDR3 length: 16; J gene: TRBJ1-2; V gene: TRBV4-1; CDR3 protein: CASSQDPTRGFGGYTF; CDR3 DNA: TGCGCCAGCAGCCAAGACCCTACGCGGGGGTTCGGGGGCTACACCTTC
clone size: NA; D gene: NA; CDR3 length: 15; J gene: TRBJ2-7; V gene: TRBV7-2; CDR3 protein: CASSSGRDNSYEQYF; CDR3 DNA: TGTGCCAGCAGCTCCGGGAGAGACAACTCCTACGAGCAGTACTTC
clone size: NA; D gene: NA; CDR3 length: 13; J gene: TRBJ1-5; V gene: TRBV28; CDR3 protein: CASSSGVNQPQHF; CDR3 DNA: TGTGCCAGCAGTTCTGGAGTCAATCAGCCCCAGCATTTT
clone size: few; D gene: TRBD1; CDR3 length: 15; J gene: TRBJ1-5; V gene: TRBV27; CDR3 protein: CASSFWRGLNQPQHF; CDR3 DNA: TGTGCCAGCAGTTTTTGGAGGGGGCTCAATCAGCCCCAGCATTTT
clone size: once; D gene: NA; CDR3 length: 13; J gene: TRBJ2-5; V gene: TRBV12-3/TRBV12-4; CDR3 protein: CASSFSQKETQYF; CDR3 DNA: TGTGCCAGCAGTTTCTCACAGAAAGAGACCCAGTACTTC
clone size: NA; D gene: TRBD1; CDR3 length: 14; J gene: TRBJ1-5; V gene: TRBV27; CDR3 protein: CATPDRVNNQPQHF; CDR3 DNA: TGTGCCACCCCGGACAGGGTAAACAATCAGCCCCAGCATTTT
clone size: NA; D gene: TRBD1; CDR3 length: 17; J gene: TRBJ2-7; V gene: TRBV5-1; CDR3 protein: CASSPRPMGQVTYEQYF; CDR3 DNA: TGCGCCAGCAGCCCCAGGCCCATGGGACAGGTAACCTACGAGCAGTACTTC
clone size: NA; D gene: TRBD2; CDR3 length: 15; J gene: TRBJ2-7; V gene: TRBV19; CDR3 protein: CASSSGTSGKVEQYF; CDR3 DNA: TGTGCCAGTAGCTCTGGGACTAGCGGGAAGGTCGAGCAGTACTTC
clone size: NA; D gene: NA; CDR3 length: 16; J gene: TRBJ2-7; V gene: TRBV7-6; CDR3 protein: CASSPRGHDTSYEQYF; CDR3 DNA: TGTGCCAGCAGCCCCCGGGGACACGACACCTCCTACGAGCAGTACTTC
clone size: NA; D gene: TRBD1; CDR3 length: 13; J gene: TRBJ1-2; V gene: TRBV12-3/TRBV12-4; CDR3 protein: CASSRGQSYGYTF; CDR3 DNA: TGTGCCAGCAGCAGGGGACAGAGCTATGGCTACACCTTC
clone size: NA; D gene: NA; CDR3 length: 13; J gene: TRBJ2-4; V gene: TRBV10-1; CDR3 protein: CASTARVGDIQYF; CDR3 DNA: TGCGCCAGCACTGCGAGGGTAGGAGACATTCAGTACTTC
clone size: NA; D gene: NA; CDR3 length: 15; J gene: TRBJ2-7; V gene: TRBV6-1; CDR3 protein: CASSESLAESYEQYF; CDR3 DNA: TGTGCCAGCAGTGAATCCCTCGCAGAATCCTACGAGCAGTACTTC
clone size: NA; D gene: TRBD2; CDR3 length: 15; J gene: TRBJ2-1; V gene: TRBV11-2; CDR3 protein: CASSTLAGGGYEQFF; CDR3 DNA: TGTGCCAGCAGCACACTAGCGGGAGGTGGGTATGAGCAGTTCTTC
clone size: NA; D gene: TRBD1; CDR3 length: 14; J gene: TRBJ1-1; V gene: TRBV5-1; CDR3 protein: CASSLGQGLTEAFF; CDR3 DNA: TGCGCCAGCAGCTTGGGACAGGGCTTGACTGAAGCTTTCTTT
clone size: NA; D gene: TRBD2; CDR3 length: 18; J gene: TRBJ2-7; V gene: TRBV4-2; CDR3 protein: CASSQRPSGSGLPYEQYF; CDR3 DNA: TGTGCCAGCAGCCAACGGCCTAGCGGCTCTGGCCTTCCCTACGAGCAGTACTTC
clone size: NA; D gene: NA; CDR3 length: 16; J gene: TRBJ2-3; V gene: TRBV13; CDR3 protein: CASSLDIALTGDTQYF; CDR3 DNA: TGTGCCAGCAGCTTAGATATAGCGCTGACGGGGGATACGCAGTATTTT
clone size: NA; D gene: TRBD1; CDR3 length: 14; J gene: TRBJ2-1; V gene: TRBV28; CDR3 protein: CASITGGSYNEQFF; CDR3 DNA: TGTGCCAGCATTACAGGGGGGTCCTACAATGAGCAGTTCTTC
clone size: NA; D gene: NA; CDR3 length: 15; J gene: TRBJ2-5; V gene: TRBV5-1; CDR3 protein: CASSLYPQIQETQYF; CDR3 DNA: TGCGCCAGCAGCTTGTATCCCCAGATCCAAGAGACCCAGTACTTC
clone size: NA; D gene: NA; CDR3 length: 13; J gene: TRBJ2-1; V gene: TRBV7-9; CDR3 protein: CASSARSINEQFF; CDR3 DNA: TGTGCCAGCAGCGCCCGGTCGATCAATGAGCAGTTCTTC
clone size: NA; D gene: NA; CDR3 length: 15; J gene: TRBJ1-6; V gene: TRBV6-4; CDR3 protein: CASSKQPYYNSPLHF; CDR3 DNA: TGTGCCAGCAGTAAACAGCCTTACTATAATTCACCCCTCCACTTT
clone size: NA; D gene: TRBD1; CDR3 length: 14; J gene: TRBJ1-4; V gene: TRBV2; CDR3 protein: CASRQGASNEKLFF; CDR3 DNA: TGTGCCAGCAGACAGGGGGCGTCTAATGAAAAACTGTTTTTT
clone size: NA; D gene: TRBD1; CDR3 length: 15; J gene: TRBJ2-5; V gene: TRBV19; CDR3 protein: CASSTRTGGQETQYF; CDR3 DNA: TGTGCCAGTAGTACTCGGACAGGCGGTCAAGAGACCCAGTACTTC
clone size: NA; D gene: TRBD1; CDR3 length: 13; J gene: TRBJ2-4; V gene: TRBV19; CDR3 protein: CASNRGPGNIQYF; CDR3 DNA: TGTGCCAGTAATAGGGGGCCGGGAAACATTCAGTACTTC
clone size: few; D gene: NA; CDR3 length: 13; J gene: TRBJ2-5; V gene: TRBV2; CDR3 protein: CASSVRQGGTQYF; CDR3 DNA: TGTGCCAGCAGTGTTCGACAGGGAGGGACCCAGTACTTC
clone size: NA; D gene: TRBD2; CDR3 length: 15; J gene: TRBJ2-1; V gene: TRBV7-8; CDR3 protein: CASSLQSGRLYEQFF; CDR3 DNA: TGTGCCAGCAGCTTACAAAGCGGGAGACTGTATGAGCAGTTCTTC